This T cell receptor (beta chain) was identified in a study of blood T cells in healthy people across ages (dated by TCRdb to between 2014 and 2017). Context from the whole study: In model experiments, roughly one uniquely barcoded TCR beta cDNA molecule per two T cells was captured by template switching. For two donors (one aged 18 to 29 and one aged 80 or older), the study analyzed two additional independent replicas of 1 million unique cDNA reads from the same blood draw. Donors were grouped into four age groups: young (average roughly 17 years), middle-aged (roughly 40), aged (about 60) and long-lived (approximately 75). To avoid experimental bias, donors of different ages were distributed randomly across sequencing lanes. Age-related changes in TCR beta repertoire diversity were measured in the study by deep sequencing normalized with unique cDNA molecular identifiers.

Receptor amplification or capture employed 5' RACE. Sequenced on an Illumina HiSeq 2500. A second 7 to 11 cycle PCR used a sample-barcoded 5' primer and a J-beta primer mix. A unique molecular identifier was introduced onto each TCR beta cDNA molecule by a template-switch 5' adaptor carrying 12 random nucleotides. Each sample yielded at least 2.5 million CDR3-containing paired-end reads. First-strand cDNA synthesis was performed from all RNA using the Mint cDNA synthesis kit, with priming by a TRBC-specific oligonucleotide. Following uracil-DNA glycosylase treatment, a first 18-cycle PCR with universal primers M1SS and BC2_uni_R was performed on all cDNA. The study's processing was this. For normalization, 1 million high-quality reads, each with a distinct molecular identifier, were randomly selected from each sample. Reads with shared molecular identifiers were discarded instead of being binned into consensus sequences. MiTCR, run with a Q25 quality threshold and the strictest error-elimination algorithm, handled CDR3 identification, clonotype clustering and error correction. A nonparametric unseen species model with Euler transformation was used to estimate a lower bound on total TCR beta diversity. The public reads were run again by TCRdb, first through fastp at Q25 and then through MiXCR, and only productive beta chains were kept. Every entry covers one CDR3 protein and lists the most common genes and DNA from its rows. In this record, the V and J calls reflect TCRdb's handling and not the investigators' own analysis. The sample table shows approximately 800,000 distinct CDR3 sequences, and approximately 35% are seen once. Jointly, the top ten make up over 10% of the sample.

The 35 to 40 donors, aged roughly 6 to 95 years, were systemically healthy Caucasian individuals from Russia. Each donor gave roughly 9.5 milliliters of peripheral blood, collected into EDTA-treated Vacutainer tubes. Ficoll-Paque density-gradient centrifugation was used to isolate PBMCs, with at least 6 million obtained per sample. Trizol reagent was used to extract total RNA from the PBMCs, yielding at least 6 micrograms per sample. The percentages of naive CD45RAhigh/CD27high T cells were determined by flow cytometry on a PBMC aliquot from every donor. V is pruned by 4 bases and J by 8 bases, leaving 8 bases of the junction without a gene match. From the germline V gene, CDR1 is ENHRY and CDR2 is SYGVKD. From its cysteine to its phenylalanine, the CDR3 spans 16 amino acids. Solely the CDR3 DNA is kept, with 48 bases framed from the first base. This clonotype appeared once. The antigen this receptor binds is unknown. It has no much larger one-base neighbor in the sample; base qualities were not kept. A lone read offers only weak evidence.

The paper as a whole reports these results and caveats: Observed TCR beta diversity per million T cells fell roughly linearly with age, and a significant reduction was already apparent by age around 44. Since profiling was done on bulk unsorted PBMCs, naive and antigen-experienced compartments could not be conclusively compared. Estimates of total diversity from one million sequenced T cells were regarded as lower bounds and underestimates. Donor CMV infection status was unknown, potentially confounding age-related changes in expanded clonotypes. The percentage of naive T cells measured by flow cytometry correlated strongly with observed TCR beta diversity. Compared with the aged group, the long-lived group had more naive CD4+ T cells, fewer expanded clones and increased TCR diversity, a pattern suggesting age selection.

The clonotype comes from a man aged 18 to 29 in good health. Sample: blood. The chain is made from TRBV10-3 and TRBJ2-1, with 13 junctional bases fitting TRBD2. The DNA sequence is given as TGTGCCATCAGTGGCCGGACTAGCGGGGGAATCGATGAGCAGTTCTTC. This yields the protein CAISGRTSGGIDEQFF.